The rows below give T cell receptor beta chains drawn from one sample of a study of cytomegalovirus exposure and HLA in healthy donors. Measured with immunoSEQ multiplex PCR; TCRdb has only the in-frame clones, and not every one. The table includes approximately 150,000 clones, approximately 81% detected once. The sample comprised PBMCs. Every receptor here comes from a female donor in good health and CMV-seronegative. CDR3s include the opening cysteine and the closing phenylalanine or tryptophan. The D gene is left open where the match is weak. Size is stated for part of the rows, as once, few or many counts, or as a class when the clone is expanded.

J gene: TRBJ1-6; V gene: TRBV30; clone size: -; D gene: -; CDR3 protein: CAWVTPGTYNSPLHF
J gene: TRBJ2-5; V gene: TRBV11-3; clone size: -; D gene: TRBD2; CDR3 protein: CASSSRTSGDIQETQYF
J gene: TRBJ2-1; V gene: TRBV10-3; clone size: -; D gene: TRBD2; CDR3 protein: CAISGRPRSGRADDNEQFF
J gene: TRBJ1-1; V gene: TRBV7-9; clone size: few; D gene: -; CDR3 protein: CASTSSTEAFF
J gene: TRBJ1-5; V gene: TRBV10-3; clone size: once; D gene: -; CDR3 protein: CATAGGVNQPQHF
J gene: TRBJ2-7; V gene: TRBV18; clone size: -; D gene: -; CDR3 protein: CASSPSGGAEEQYF
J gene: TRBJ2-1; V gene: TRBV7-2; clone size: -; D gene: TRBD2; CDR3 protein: CASSPLGAGGLSEQFF
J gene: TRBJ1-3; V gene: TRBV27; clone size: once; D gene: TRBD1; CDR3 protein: CASSPDRGLGNTIYF
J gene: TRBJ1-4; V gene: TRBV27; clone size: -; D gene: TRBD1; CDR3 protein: CASSATPGQLNEKLFF
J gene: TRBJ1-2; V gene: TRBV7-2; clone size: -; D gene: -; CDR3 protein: CASSFRQNNYGYTF
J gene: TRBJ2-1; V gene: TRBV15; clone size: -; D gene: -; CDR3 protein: CATSSLASPRNEQFF
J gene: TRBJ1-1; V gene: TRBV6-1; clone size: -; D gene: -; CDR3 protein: CASTGGRQNTEAFF
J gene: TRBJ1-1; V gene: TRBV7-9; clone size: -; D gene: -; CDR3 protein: CASSLSGTLNTEAFF
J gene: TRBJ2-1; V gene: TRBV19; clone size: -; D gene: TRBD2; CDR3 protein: CASSVYGRTTYNEQFF
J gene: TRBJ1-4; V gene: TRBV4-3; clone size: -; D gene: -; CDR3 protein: CASSQEAGSELFF
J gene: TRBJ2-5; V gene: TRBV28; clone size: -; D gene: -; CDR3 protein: CASSRGHKETETQYF
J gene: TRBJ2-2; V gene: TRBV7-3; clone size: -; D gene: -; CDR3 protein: CASSRRGRESPGELFF
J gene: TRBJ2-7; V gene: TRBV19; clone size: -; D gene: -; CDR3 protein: CASSKDSNYEQYF
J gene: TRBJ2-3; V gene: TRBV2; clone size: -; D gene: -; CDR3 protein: CASSLDPMGGDTQYF
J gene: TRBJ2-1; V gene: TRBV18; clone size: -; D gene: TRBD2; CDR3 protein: CASSLSPSGGGDNEQFF
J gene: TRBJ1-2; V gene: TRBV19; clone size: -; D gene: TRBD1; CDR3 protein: CASTRQGAIGYTF
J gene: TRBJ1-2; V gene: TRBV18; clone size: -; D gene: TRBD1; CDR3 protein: CASSPVDRGDGYTF
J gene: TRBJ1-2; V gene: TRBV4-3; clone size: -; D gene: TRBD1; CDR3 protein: CASSQESQGPGGYTF
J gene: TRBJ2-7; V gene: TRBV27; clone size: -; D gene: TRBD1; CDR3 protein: CASSSSGTVTYEQYF
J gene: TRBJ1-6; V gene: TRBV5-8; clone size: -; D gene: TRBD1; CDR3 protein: CASSLNRGNSPLHF
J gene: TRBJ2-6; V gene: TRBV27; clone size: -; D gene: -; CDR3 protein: CASSLSSRLLSGANVLTF